The rows below give T cell receptor beta chains drawn from one sample of a study of beta chain features in type 1 diabetes. Sequencing was performed with immunoSEQ multiplex PCR; in TCRdb, only in-frame clones are kept and a portion is missing. The sample has some 350,000 clones, about 13% seen once. Sequenced: naive CD4+ T cells from blood. These receptors were obtained from a young woman with type 1 diabetes. CDR3s include the opening cysteine and the closing phenylalanine or tryptophan. A D gene is named only where the DNA matches it firmly. Clone size is shown for a subset of rows, as once, few, many or a class of expanded clone.

J gene	V gene	clone size	D gene	CDR3 DNA	CDR3 protein
TRBJ1-3	TRBV30	NA	NA	TGTGCCTGGAAAGGGGGTTTCTCTGGAAACACCATATATTTT	CAWKGGFSGNTIYF
TRBJ2-5	TRBV28	NA	TRBD1	TGTGCCGGCCGGACAGGGGGCCAAGAGACCCAGTACTTC	CAGRTGGQETQYF
TRBJ2-3	TRBV5-6	NA	NA	TGTGCCAGCAGCTTGGATCAGGGCACAGATACGCAGTATTTT	CASSLDQGTDTQYF
TRBJ1-1	TRBV25-1	NA	NA	TGTGCCAGCAGCCAAAGAGGGGGGGCCACTGAAGCTTTCTTT	CASSQRGGATEAFF
TRBJ2-5	TRBV5-1	NA	TRBD2	TGCGCCAGCAGCGTGACGGGACTATCTCAAGAGACCCAGTACTTC	CASSVTGLSQETQYF
TRBJ2-1	TRBV7-9	few	NA	TGTGCCAGCTCGGTACAGCAGATATACAATGAGCAGTTCTTC	CASSVQQIYNEQFF
TRBJ2-3	TRBV11-2	few	NA	TGTGCCAGCAGCTCTGGGCGGAGCGGAGATACGCAGTATTTT	CASSSGRSGDTQYF
TRBJ2-5	TRBV7-9	few	TRBD2	TGTGCCAGCAGCTACGGGACTAGCGGGAGGTACCAAGAGACCCAGTACTTC	CASSYGTSGRYQETQYF
TRBJ1-2	TRBV9	NA	TRBD1	TGTGCCAGCAGCCCGGGGGGGGGACAGACTAACTATGGCTACACCTTC	CASSPGGGQTNYGYTF
TRBJ2-1	TRBV5-1	few	NA	TGCGCCAGCAGCTTCGTTCCCTTGGCGGAGAACTCCTACAATGAGCAGTTCTTC	CASSFVPLAENSYNEQFF
TRBJ1-1	TRBV4-2	NA	TRBD1	TGTGCCAGCACCCCCATGGGGGCAGGGGGCCTCTCTGAAGCTTTCTTT	CASTPMGAGGLSEAFF
TRBJ2-2	TRBV15	few	TRBD2	TGTGCCACCACTAGGGACTATGCGAACACCGGGGAGCTGTTTTTT	CATTRDYANTGELFF
TRBJ2-5	TRBV18	NA	TRBD2	TGTGCCAGCTCATTCCGGACAAATAGCGGGGAGACCCAGTACTTC	CASSFRTNSGETQYF
TRBJ2-1	TRBV7-6	NA	NA	TGTGCCAGCAGATTTACTAGCTCGGGGAATGAGCAGTTCTTC	CASRFTSSGNEQFF
TRBJ1-5	TRBV28	NA	NA	TGTGCCAGCAGCCCTCAGTATGAGCCCCAGCATTTT	CASSPQYEPQHF
TRBJ1-2	TRBV28	NA	TRBD1	TGTGCCAGCAGTCCGGACAGGGACGGCTATGGCTACACCTTC	CASSPDRDGYGYTF
TRBJ2-5	TRBV19	NA	NA	TGTGCCAGTAGTATTGGGCCCCCCCGGGAGACCCAGTACTTC	CASSIGPPRETQYF
TRBJ2-3	TRBV9	NA	NA	TGTGCCAGCAGCGTAGCTTATGGACAAGTCACAGATACGCAGTATTTT	CASSVAYGQVTDTQYF
TRBJ1-5	TRBV30	NA	NA	TGTGCCTGGAGTGTTCAGGGCCTAAATCAGCCCCAGCATTTT	CAWSVQGLNQPQHF
TRBJ2-2	TRBV19	few	NA	TGTGCCAGTACGGGTAGCGGAGCCTACACCGGGGAGCTGTTTTTT	CASTGSGAYTGELFF
TRBJ2-7	TRBV7-2	few	TRBD2	TGTGCCAGCAGCTTAGTGGCTAGCGGGAGTCAGTACGAGCAGTACTTC	CASSLVASGSQYEQYF
TRBJ2-2	TRBV30	NA	NA	TGTGCCTGGAGTCCCACACCCGGGGAGCTGTTTTTT	CAWSPTPGELFF
TRBJ1-2	TRBV2	NA	TRBD1	TGTGCCAGCAAGGTGCGGGACAGAGACAACTTC	CASKVRDRDNF
TRBJ2-1	TRBV7-9	NA	TRBD2	TGTGCCAGCAGCTTAGACAGCACTAGCGGCTACAATGAGCAGTTCTTC	CASSLDSTSGYNEQFF
TRBJ1-2	TRBV7-2	NA	TRBD1	TGTGCCAGCAGCTTCTCGGGACAGGGTGTTGGCTACACCTTC	CASSFSGQGVGYTF
TRBJ2-1	TRBV7-9	NA	TRBD2	TGTGCCAGCACAGGAGTACGGGAGGGCTCCTACAATGAGCAGTTCTTC	CASTGVREGSYNEQFF
TRBJ1-2	TRBV28	few	TRBD1	TGTGCCAGCAGTTCGGGACAGGGGGACTATGGCTACACCTTC	CASSSGQGDYGYTF
TRBJ2-2	TRBV5-1	few	NA	TGCGCCAGCAGCCGCTCCGCAGGGACCGGGGAGCTGTTTTTT	CASSRSAGTGELFF
TRBJ2-4	TRBV11-2	NA	TRBD2	TGTGCCAGCAGCTTGGGACTAGCGGCAGCCAAAAACATTCAGTACTTC	CASSLGLAAAKNIQYF
TRBJ1-1	TRBV5-4	few	NA	TGTGCCAGCAGCCACAGGGCCCAGAACACTGAAGCTTTCTTT	CASSHRAQNTEAFF
TRBJ1-4	TRBV5-1	NA	TRBD1	TGCGCCAGCAGCGTGGGACAGCCCCTGATTAATGAAAAACTGTTTTTT	CASSVGQPLINEKLFF
TRBJ2-5	TRBV11-3	NA	NA	TGTGCCAGCAGCTTAAACGGGGAGACCCAGTACTTC	CASSLNGETQYF
TRBJ1-5	TRBV28	NA	NA	TGTGCCAGCAGATCCCCAAATCAGCCCCAGCATTTT	CASRSPNQPQHF
TRBJ1-5	TRBV19	NA	NA	TGTGCCAGTAGGGCCAGATTACATCAGCCCCAGCATTTT	CASRARLHQPQHF
TRBJ2-5	TRBV4-1	few	TRBD2	TGCGCCAGCAGCTCCCGGCGGCTAGCGGGAGTTGAGACCCAGTACTTC	CASSSRRLAGVETQYF